This T cell receptor (beta chain) comes out of a study of cytomegalovirus exposure and HLA in healthy donors. Germline V gives CDR1 SEHNR, CDR2 FQNEAQ (reference sequence). This CDR3 spans 15 amino acids. The PCR ran on 60 Vbeta and 13 Jbeta primers. Profiled with immunoSEQ multiplex PCR; TCRdb holds only in-frame clones, not every one. The sample holds about 120,000 clones, around 68% seen once. As regards this clone: At one boundary the junction diverges from the germline segment, which might be a read error.

The chain recombines TRBV7-9 with TRBJ1-3; a possible D gene is TRBD1 (6 bases). The sequence was obtained from a woman in her forties or fifties in good health and CMV-seropositive. Sequencing input: PBMCs. The CDR3 loop is CAGRTAADSGNTIYF. The DNA for the CDR3 is TGTGCCGGCAGGACAGCCGCCGACTCTGGAAACACCATATATTTT.